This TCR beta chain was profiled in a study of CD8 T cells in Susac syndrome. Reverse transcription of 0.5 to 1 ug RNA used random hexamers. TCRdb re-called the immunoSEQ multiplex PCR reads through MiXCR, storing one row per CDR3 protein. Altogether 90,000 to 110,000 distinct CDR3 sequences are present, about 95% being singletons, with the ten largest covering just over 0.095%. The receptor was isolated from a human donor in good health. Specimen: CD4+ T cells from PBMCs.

Written as DNA, the CDR3 is TGTGCCAGCAGTTACCTTGGACTACAAAACAATGAGCAGTTCTTC. This encodes CASSYLGLQNNEQFF. The chain employs TRBV6-2 or TRBV6-3 and TRBJ2-1; possible D gene TRBD2, 6 bases. Germline loops: CDR1 MNHEY, CDR2 SVGEGT. Trimming stripped 2 bases from V and 5 bases from J, with 13 bases between. The length of the CDR3 is 15 residues.